This record concerns one TCR beta chain sequence. TCRdb keeps only in-frame clones here, not all; method: immunoSEQ multiplex PCR. The sample consists of 35,000 to 50,000 clones, approximately 71% of them appearing once. This entry is derived from a study of blood T cell repertoires in COVID-19. Study background: Sources were T cells, B-cell-depleted T cells, or PBMCs; the material itself was cDNA or gDNA.

The CDR3 consists of 16 residues. The junction had 14 bases not matched to a gene; V was cut back by 5 bases and J by 5 bases. CDR1 is SGHTA, CDR2 FQGNSA, per germline. The gene calls are TRBV7-2 and TRBJ1-2; 7 nucleotides agree with TRBD1. The TCR comes from a man older than 75 with acute or convalescent COVID-19. Source material: peripheral blood. This chain's CDR3 is CASSISAGTDRYGYTF. The CDR3 region has the DNA TGTGCCAGCAGCATCTCGGCCGGGACAGACAGATATGGCTACACCTTC.